The entry below gives a single T cell receptor beta chain sequence along with its context. Its antigen is currently unknown. The protocol was immunoSEQ multiplex PCR, while the TCRdb copy is restricted to in-frame clones and leaves out a portion. The sample contains about 7,500 clones, over 60% of which appear only once. From germline, CDR1 is SGHKS and CDR2 YYEKEE (reference sequence). V lost 2 bases, J lost 0 bases, and 5 bases stayed unmatched. This CDR3 is built from 16 residues. These data belong to a study of immune evolution from preneoplasia to lung adenocarcinoma. The study's findings and limits: Top clone share appeared to fall from AAH through AIS, MIA, adenocarcinoma. Later-stage lesions seemingly showed higher T cell density and diversity than normal lung.

The TCR sequence derives from a person in their 40s with lung adenocarcinoma. The chain combines TRBV5-5 with TRBJ1-2; 9 nucleotides line up with TRBD1. Sequenced material: FFPE invasive lung adenocarcinoma tissue. CDR3 region: CASSFAGDRANYGYTF. CDR3 sequence (DNA): TGTGCCAGCAGCTTCGCTGGGGACAGGGCTAACTATGGCTACACCTTC. Filled out from reference TRBV5-5 and TRBJ1-2, the complete variable domain reads DAGVTQSPTHLIKTRGQQVTLRCSPISGHKSVSWYQQVLGQGPQFIFQYYEKEERGRGNFPDRFSARQFPNYSSELNVNALLLGDSALYLCASSFAGDRANYGYTFGSGTRLTVV.